Following are 21 T cell receptor beta chains from one sample sequenced in a study of CD8 T cells in Susac syndrome. It was with random hexamers that 0.5 to 1 ug RNA was reverse transcribed. TCRdb itself ran the immunoSEQ multiplex PCR reads through MiXCR, one entry per CDR3 protein. The sample lists about 250,000 distinct CDR3 sequences, 93% occurring once. Sequencing input: CD4+ T cells from PBMCs. Source of these receptors: a human donor with multiple sclerosis.

The rearrangement uses TRBV5-1 and TRBJ2-3; no clear D. V was trimmed by 0 bases and J by 2 bases, leaving 16 bases between them. The CDR3 sequence is 17 residues long. Germline V CDR1 and CDR2: SGHRS, YFSETQ. The CDR3 spells CASSLARELLPTDTQYF. CDR3 in DNA: TGCGCCAGCAGCTTGGCCCGCGAGTTACTTCCCACAGATACGCAGTATTTT.

The CDR3 loop reads CASSQAHRGPYEQYV. Here the CDR3 DNA reads TGTGCCAGCAGCCAAGCCCACAGGGGTCCGTACGAGCAGTACGTC. This chain connects TRBV3-1 to TRBJ2-7; TRBD1 matches at 7 bases. Germline assignment: CDR1 LGHDT and CDR2 YNNKEL (reference sequence). V lost 1 base and J lost 4; bases outside the gene matches: 7. This CDR3 region has 15 residues.

The chain couples TRBV29-1 to TRBJ2-5, with TRBD1 matching over 8 bases. Germline CDR1 and CDR2: SQVTM and ANQGSEA. The CDR3 has 13 amino acids. The trim removed 6 bases at V and 5 bases at J, leaving 8 bases unmatched. DNA of the CDR3: TGCAGCGTCTCGACAGGGGTGCAGGAGACCCAGTACTTC. Translating it yields CSVSTGVQETQYF.

The V gene is TRBV15, the J gene TRBJ2-5; tentative D call: TRBD1 (5 bases). Germline values: CDR1 LNHNV, CDR2 YYDKDF (reference sequence). CDR3 length: 14 residues. V shed 1 base and J shed 2 bases, with 8 bases lying between them. The CDR3 DNA reads TGTGCCACCAGCAGAGGGGGCGGACAAGAGACCCAGTACTTC. Residues: CATSRGGGQETQYF.

This clonotype was found once. The rearrangement links TRBV19 to TRBJ2-1, with D possibly being TRBD1 (5 bases). The V gene lost 7 bases and the J gene lost 9 bases, with 13 bases spanning the gap. In germline, CDR1 is LNHDA, CDR2 SQIVND (reference sequence). This CDR3 has 12 residues. The CDR3: CASNGAAGEQFF. In nucleotides, the CDR3 is TGTGCCAGTAATGGGGCAGCTGGTGAGCAGTTCTTC. The full variable domain, completed using reference TRBV19 and TRBJ2-1, is DGGITQSPKYLFRKEGQNVTLSCEQNLNHDAMYWYRQDPGQGLRLIYYSQIVNDFQKGDIAEGYSVSREKKESFPLTVTSAQKNPTAFYLCASNGAAGEQFFGPGTRLTVL.

The V gene is TRBV6-4, the J gene TRBJ2-2, with TRBD1 matching over 9 bases. Losses at the gene ends were 6 bases for V and 3 bases for J; bases not matched to a gene: 11. This CDR3 spans 17 amino acids. Per the germline V gene, CDR1 is MRHNA and CDR2 is SNTAGT. CDR3 DNA: TGTGCCAGCAGAAGACAAGGACAGGGGACTTACACCGGGGAGCTGTTTTTT. Its protein product is CASRRQGQGTYTGELFF.

The chain employs TRBV24-1 and TRBJ2-1; 7 bases line up with TRBD1. V gave up 7 bases and J gave up 4 bases; unmatched junction bases: 9. This CDR3 has 15 residues. Germline V lookup: CDR1 KGHDR, CDR2 SFDVKD. The CDR3 loop is CATRKGTDLYNEQFF. In nucleotides, the CDR3 is TGTGCCACCAGGAAAGGGACAGACCTTTACAATGAGCAGTTCTTC.

The chain carries TRBV5-6 and TRBJ2-5; D might be TRBD1 (6 bases). CDR1 is SGHDT, CDR2 YYEEEE, per germline. The ends were cut back, 6 bases at V and 5 bases at J, with 17 bases in the middle. This CDR3 has 14 amino acids. Here the CDR3 reads CASIRGQPGETQYF. The DNA for the CDR3 is TGTGCCAGCATCCGCGGACAGCCCGGGGAGACCCAGTACTTC.

The chain links TRBV12-3 or TRBV12-4 to TRBJ1-5; D call uncertain. The CDR3 length is 13 residues. V lost 4 bases and J 6 bases, leaving 10 bases between the germline ends. CDR3 residues: CASSSRQSQPQHF. DNA for the CDR3: TGTGCCAGCAGTTCCCGACAATCTCAGCCCCAGCATTTT.

The chain links TRBV28 to TRBJ2-5, with 10 bases matching TRBD1. The CDR3 spans 17 residues. Germline V lookup: CDR1 MDHEN, CDR2 SYDVKM. V lost 3 bases, J lost 5 bases, and 12 bases stayed unmatched. CDR3 sequence: CASSFNLRQGAGETQYF. Written as DNA, the CDR3 is TGTGCCAGCAGTTTCAACTTGCGACAGGGGGCGGGGGAGACCCAGTACTTC.

This clonotype was seen only a few times. The rearrangement links TRBV6-1 to TRBJ2-3; 8 nucleotides match TRBD2. V trimming: 6 bases; J trimming: 4 bases; junction bases outside the gene matches: 3. Looked up from germline, CDR1 is MNHNS and CDR2 is SASEGT. The CDR3 is made up of 13 amino acids. CDR3 amino acids: CASRDGGADTQYF. CDR3 DNA: TGTGCCAGCAGGGACGGGGGGGCAGATACGCAGTATTTT.

The V gene is TRBV2, the J gene TRBJ2-7; 9 bases agree with TRBD2. This CDR3 region has 18 residues. With 6 bases clipped from V and 4 bases from J, the junction kept 19 bases outside the gene matches. The germline V gene has CDR1 SNHLY and CDR2 FYNNEI. CDR3 DNA sequence: TGTGCCAGCAGAGATAGCGGGAGTCTCTCCATACGCCAATACGAGCAGTACGTC. Its protein is CASRDSGSLSIRQYEQYV.

For this clonotype: A junction end diverges from the germline sequence, so it may reflect a read error. The chain links TRBV7-8 to TRBJ2-1; TRBD2 matches 13 bases. The CDR3 covers 16 residues. Germline V gene lookup returns CDR1 SGHVS and CDR2 FQNEAQ. The CDR3 sequence: CASSLGRTSGRTPTSF. The DNA for the CDR3 is TGTGCCAGCAGCTTAGGGCGGACTAGCGGGAGAACCCCTACTTCCTTC. The full variable domain, completed using reference TRBV7-8 and TRBJ2-1, is GAGVSQSPRYKVAKRGQDVALRCDPISGHVSLFWYQQALGQGPEFLTYFQNEAQLDKSGLPSDRFFAERPEGSVSTLKIQRTQQEDSAVYLCASSLGRTSGRTPTSFGPGTRLTVL.

The chain employs TRBV30 and TRBJ1-2, with a weak D call TRBD1 (6 bases). V was trimmed by 0 bases and J by 8 bases, leaving 10 bases between them. Germline V CDR1 and CDR2: GTSNPN, SVGIG (reference sequence). CDR3 length equals 12 residues. The CDR3 DNA sequence: TGTGCCTGGAGTGTAGGGGGAGGAGGCTACACCTTC. Residues: CAWSVGGGGYTF. Based on the CDR3 plus reference TRBV30 and TRBJ1-2, the full variable domain is SQTIHQWPATLVQPVGSPLSLECTVEGTSNPNLYWYRQAAGRGLQLLFYSVGIGQISSEVPQNLSASRPQDRQFILSSKKLLLSDSGFYLCAWSVGGGGYTFGSGTRLTVV.

This clonotype was observed a single time. The chain carries TRBV7-9 and TRBJ2-6; TRBD1 aligns across 8 bases. Unmatched junction bases numbered 8, after V lost 5 bases and J lost 2 bases. Germline assignment: CDR1 SEHNR and CDR2 FQNEAQ (reference sequence). The length of the CDR3 is 17 residues. The CDR3 loop reads CASSPRTGWAGANVLTF. CDR3 coding DNA: TGTGCCAGCAGCCCTCGGACAGGGTGGGCTGGGGCCAACGTCCTGACTTTC.

V usage is TRBV3-1 and J usage is TRBJ1-4, with D perhaps TRBD1 (6 bases). Germline V gene lookup returns CDR1 LGHDT and CDR2 YNNKEL (reference sequence). V lost 4 bases and J lost 0, with 15 bases in between. There are 17 residues in the CDR3. CDR3 region: CASSPLRTGTTNEKLFF. In nucleotides, the CDR3 is TGTGCCAGCAGCCCTCTAAGAACAGGGACAACTAATGAAAAACTGTTTTTT.

The V and J genes are TRBV4-1 and TRBJ1-5; weak D call: TRBD1 (5 bases). This CDR3 has 16 amino acids. In germline, CDR1 is MGHRA, CDR2 YSYEKL. Trimming shortened V by 1 base and J by 0 bases, and 10 bases separated the two germline ends. CDR3 region: CASSQGWGNSNQPQHF. The CDR3 DNA sequence: TGCGCCAGCAGCCAAGGTTGGGGGAATAGCAATCAGCCCCAGCATTTT.

This clonotype has just one count. The chain has TRBV5-1 and TRBJ2-5; 9 nucleotides align to TRBD2. Trimming removed 4 bases from V and 3 bases from J; junction bases left unmatched: 10. Germline CDR1 SGHRS, CDR2 YFSETQ. The CDR3 covers 16 residues. The CDR3 sequence: CASSPLASGVEETQYF. The CDR3 DNA follows: TGCGCCAGCAGCCCCTTAGCTAGCGGGGTTGAAGAGACCCAGTACTTC.

V is TRBV24-1 and J is TRBJ2-7, with 8 bases lining up with TRBD1. This CDR3 region has 12 residues. CDR1 is KGHDR and CDR2 is SFDVKD in the germline V gene. V shed 10 bases, J shed 5 bases, and the junction held 6 bases outside the gene matches. The chain's CDR3 is CATSDRDHEQYF. The CDR3 region has the DNA TGTGCCACTTCGGACAGGGACCACGAGCAGTACTTC.

This clonotype was counted a single time. The J gene is TRBJ1-2, the V gene TRBV5-4; tentative D call: TRBD1 (5 bases). Trimming removed 4 bases at V and 3 bases at J, with 13 bases between. CDR3 size: 14 residues. Germline CDR1 is SGHNT and CDR2 is YYREEE (reference sequence). CDR3 sequence (DNA): TGTGCCAGCAGCACCCCCGTGGGGCACTATGGCTACACCTTC. It encodes CASSTPVGHYGYTF. Complete variable domain (other parts from reference TRBV5-4 and TRBJ1-2): ETGVTQSPTHLIKTRGQQVTLRCSSQSGHNTVSWYQQALGQGPQFIFQYYREEENGRGNFPPRFSGLQFPNYSSELNVNALELDDSALYLCASSTPVGHYGYTFGSGTRLTVV.

The chain combines TRBV3-1 with TRBJ2-5; possible D gene TRBD2, 5 bases. Germline CDR1 reads LGHDT; CDR2 reads YNNKEL (reference sequence). This CDR3 has 16 residues. V was clipped by 2 bases and J by 1 base, with 14 bases between them. The chain's CDR3 is CASSQPSHGLQETQYF. CDR3 nucleotide sequence: TGTGCCAGCAGCCAACCCTCACACGGACTCCAAGAGACCCAGTACTTC.